This T cell receptor beta chain was identified in a study of cytomegalovirus exposure and HLA in healthy donors. Study-wide results and caveats: Associated with cytomegalovirus, according to the listing, were about 160 TCR beta chains.

A note on this clone: Its antigen is undetermined.

Method: immunoSEQ multiplex PCR; TCRdb's copy keeps in-frame clones and lacks some. The sample records roughly 98,000 clones, 87% being singletons. Trimming pared 5 bases from V and 0 bases from J, leaving 5 bases between. Looked up from germline, CDR1 is MNHNS and CDR2 is SASEGT. The CDR3 contains 13 residues. The origin of this receptor is a woman aged 25 to 39 in good health and CMV-seronegative. The sequencing sample was made of PBMCs. J is TRBJ1-5 and V is TRBV6-1; no clear D gene. The CDR3 reads CASSFNSNQPQHF. The CDR3 nucleotides are TGTGCCAGCAGTTTTAATAGCAATCAGCCCCAGCATTTT.